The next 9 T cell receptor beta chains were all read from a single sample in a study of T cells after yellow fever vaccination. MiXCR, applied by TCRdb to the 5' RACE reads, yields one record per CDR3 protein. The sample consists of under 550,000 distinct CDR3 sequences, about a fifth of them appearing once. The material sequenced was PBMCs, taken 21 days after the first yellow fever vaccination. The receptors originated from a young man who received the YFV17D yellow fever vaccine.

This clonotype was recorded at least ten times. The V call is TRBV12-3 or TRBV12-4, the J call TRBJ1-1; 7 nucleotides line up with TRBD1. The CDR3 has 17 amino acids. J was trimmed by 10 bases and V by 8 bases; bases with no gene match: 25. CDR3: CASRTYDITGAKYGAFF. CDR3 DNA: TGTGCCAGCCGAACCTACGACATTACAGGGGCAAAATATGGAGCTTTCTTT.

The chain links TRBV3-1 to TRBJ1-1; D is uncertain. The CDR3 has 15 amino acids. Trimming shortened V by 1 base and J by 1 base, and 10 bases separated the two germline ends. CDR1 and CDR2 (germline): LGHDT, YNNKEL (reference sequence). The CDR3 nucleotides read TGTGCCAGCAGCCAAGCTGACCTTGGGAACACTGAAGCTTTCTTT. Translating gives CASSQADLGNTEAFF.

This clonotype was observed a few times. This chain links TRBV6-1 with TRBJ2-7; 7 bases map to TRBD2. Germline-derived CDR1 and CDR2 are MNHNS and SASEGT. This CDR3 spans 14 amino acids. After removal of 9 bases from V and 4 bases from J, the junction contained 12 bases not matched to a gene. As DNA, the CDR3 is TGTGCCAGTCAACCTCACACGGGGGGATACGAGCAGTACGTC. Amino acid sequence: CASQPHTGGYEQYV.

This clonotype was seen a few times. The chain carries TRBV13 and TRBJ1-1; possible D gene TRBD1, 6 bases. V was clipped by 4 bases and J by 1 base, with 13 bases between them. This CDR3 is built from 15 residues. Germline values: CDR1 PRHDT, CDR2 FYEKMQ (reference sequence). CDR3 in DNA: TGTGCCAGCAGCTCAAAACAGGGCACGAACACTGAAGCTTTCTTT. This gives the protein CASSSKQGTNTEAFF.

The CDR3, as DNA: TGTGCCAGCAGCGTATCCGCGGGGGAAGAGACCCAGTACTTC. This encodes CASSVSAGEETQYF. V usage is TRBV9 and J usage is TRBJ2-5, with TRBD2 identical over 7 bases. The V and J ends lost 1 base and 3 bases, in that order; junction bases with no gene match: 3. The CDR3 totals 14 residues. Germline CDR1 and CDR2: SGDLS and YYNGEE.

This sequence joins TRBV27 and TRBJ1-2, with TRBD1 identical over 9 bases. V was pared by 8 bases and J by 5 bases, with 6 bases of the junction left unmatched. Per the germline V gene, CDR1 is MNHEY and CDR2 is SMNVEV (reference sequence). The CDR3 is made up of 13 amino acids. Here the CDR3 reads CASGRQGGYGYTF. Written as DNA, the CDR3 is TGTGCCAGCGGAAGACAGGGGGGTTATGGCTACACCTTC.

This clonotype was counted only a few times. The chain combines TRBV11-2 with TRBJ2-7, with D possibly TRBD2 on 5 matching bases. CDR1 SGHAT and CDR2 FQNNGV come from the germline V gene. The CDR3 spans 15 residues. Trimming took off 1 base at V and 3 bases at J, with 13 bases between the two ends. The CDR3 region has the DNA TGTGCCAGCAGCTTAGTACGGGGAAACAGCTACGAGCAGTACTTC. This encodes CASSLVRGNSYEQYF.

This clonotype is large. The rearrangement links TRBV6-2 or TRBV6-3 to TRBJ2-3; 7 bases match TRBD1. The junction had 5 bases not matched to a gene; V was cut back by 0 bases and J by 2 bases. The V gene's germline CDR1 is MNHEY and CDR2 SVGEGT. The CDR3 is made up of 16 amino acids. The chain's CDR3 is CASSYSMDRHTDTQYF. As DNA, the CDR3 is TGTGCCAGCAGTTACTCGATGGACAGGCACACAGATACGCAGTATTTT.

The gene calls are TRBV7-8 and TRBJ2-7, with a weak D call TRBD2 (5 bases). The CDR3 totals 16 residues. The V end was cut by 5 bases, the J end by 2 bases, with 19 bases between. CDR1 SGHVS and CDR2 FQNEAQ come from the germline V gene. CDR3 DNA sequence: TGTGCCAGCAGCCCACGGCTCGCGGCGGAGGCCTACGAGCAGTACTTC. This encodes CASSPRLAAEAYEQYF.